Shown below are 29 T cell receptor beta chains from a single sample sequenced in a study of cytomegalovirus exposure and HLA in healthy donors (TCRdb year 2017). Receptor amplification or capture employed the immunoSEQ multiplex PCR assay. A mixture of 60 forward primers for TCR Vbeta segments and 13 reverse primers for TCR Jbeta segments was used in the multiplex PCR. This immuneACCESS table, as held by TCRdb, lists in-frame sequences with V and J called but not all clones. Of the missing ones, under half trace to an unresolved V gene in checked studies; the others have no known cause. The sample has some 200,000 clones on record, approximately 70% of them singletons. The ten top clones hold roughly 2.5% of the sample. The sequencing sample was made of PBMCs. The receptors stem from a man aged 40-49 years in good health and CMV-seropositive.

V gene TRBV6-1 combines with J gene TRBJ1-5, with D perhaps TRBD1 (6 bases). The CDR3 runs 14 residues. CDR1 and CDR2 from the germline V gene are MNHNS and SASEGT. V was pared by 4 bases and J by 1 base, with 8 bases between. CDR3 DNA sequence: TGTGCCAGCAGTGGGCAGGGGAGCAATCAGCCCCAGCATTTT. Translating it yields CASSGQGSNQPQHF.

The rearrangement uses TRBV27 and TRBJ2-1; D is perhaps TRBD2 (5 bases). V lost 6 bases to trimming and J lost 7 bases, with 13 bases between them. This CDR3 has 13 residues. Germline V gives CDR1 MNHEY, CDR2 SMNVEV (reference sequence). The CDR3 loop reads CASRSLGRNEQFF. CDR3 nucleotide sequence: TGTGCCAGCAGATCTTTGGGGAGAAATGAGCAGTTCTTC.

This chain links TRBV7-5 with TRBJ1-2. TRBV7-5 is a listed pseudogene. This CDR3 comprises 14 residues. CDR3 in DNA: TGTGCCAGCAGCCCCGGGGAGGGCTACTATGGCTACACCTTC. Its translation: CASSPGEGYYGYTF.

This sequence joins TRBV7-2 and TRBJ2-3; the match to TRBD2 covers 11 bases. Trimming removed 3 bases from V and 2 bases from J; junction bases left unmatched: 10. There are 18 residues in the CDR3. Germline CDR1 and CDR2: SGHTA and FQGNSA. Here the CDR3 reads CASSFGGSGGASTDTQYF. The CDR3 DNA sequence: TGTGCCAGCAGCTTTGGCGGTAGCGGGGGGGCCTCCACAGATACGCAGTATTTT.

This clone was detected only a few times. The chain is built from TRBV6-1 and TRBJ2-5; possibly TRBD2 for D (5 bases). The tail of the sequence fits TRBJ2-7 better, so the J call may be wrong. The CDR3 consists of 12 residues. CDR1 and CDR2 from the germline V gene are MNHNS and SASEGT. CDR3 nucleotide sequence: TGTGCCAGTGAGAGGGTAACCTACGAGCAGTACTTC. This sequence encodes CASERVTYEQYF.

This chain joins TRBV18 and TRBJ1-2, with D perhaps TRBD1 (5 bases). CDR1 is KGHSH and CDR2 is LQKENI in the germline V gene. The CDR3 is 13 amino acids. The ends were cut back, 2 bases at V and 6 bases at J, with 10 bases in the middle. The CDR3 DNA reads as TGTGCCAGCTCACCATCGGGGGTGAATGGCTACACCTTC. Its translation: CASSPSGVNGYTF. The whole variable domain, remainder taken from reference TRBV18 and TRBJ1-2, is NAGVMQNPRHLVRRRGQEARLRCSPMKGHSHVYWYRQLPEEGLKFMVYLQKENIIDESGMPKERFSAEFPKEGPSILRIQQVVRGDSAAYFCASSPSGVNGYTFGSGTRLTVV.

The V and J genes are TRBV5-1 and TRBJ2-7; TRBD1 agrees at 7 bases. Germline lookup yields CDR1 SGHRS and CDR2 YFSETQ. J gave up 3 bases and V 0 bases, and 6 bases lay outside the gene matches. This CDR3 comprises 15 residues. CDR3 protein: CASSLVGGKDYEQYF. CDR3 in DNA: TGCGCCAGCAGCTTGGTAGGGGGCAAGGACTACGAGCAGTACTTC.

The chain uses TRBV11-1 and TRBJ2-1; TRBD2 agrees at 8 bases. From germline, CDR1 is SGHAT and CDR2 FQDESV (reference sequence). With V trimmed by 2 bases and J by 7 bases, 10 bases remained unmatched. This CDR3 spans 16 amino acids. The CDR3 DNA follows: TGTGCCAGCAGCTTACCCCTACTAGCGGACGGGAATGAGCAGTTCTTC. Amino acid sequence: CASSLPLLADGNEQFF.

The chain employs TRBV6-5 and TRBJ2-5; D not certain. Per the germline V gene, CDR1 is MNHEY and CDR2 is SVGAGI. V was shortened by 5 bases and J by 5 bases, with 9 bases between the two germline ends. The CDR3 is made up of 12 amino acids. CDR3 region: CASSPSRETQYF. The CDR3 coding sequence is TGTGCCAGCAGTCCTTCGAGGGAGACCCAGTACTTC.

The chain recombines TRBV10-2 with TRBJ2-5; 9 nucleotides line up with TRBD2. The germline CDR1 and CDR2 sequences are WSHSY and SAAADI. J gave up 4 bases and V 3 bases, and 9 bases lay outside the gene matches. CDR3 size: 16 residues. The chain's CDR3 is CASSEGLARYPETQYF. The CDR3 DNA reads as TGCGCCAGCAGTGAAGGACTAGCGAGGTACCCAGAGACCCAGTACTTC.

This clone was seen just once. The chain uses TRBV27 and TRBJ2-3; the D gene is possibly TRBD2 (6 bases). Germline V gives CDR1 MNHEY, CDR2 SMNVEV (reference sequence). This CDR3 is 16 amino acids long. The germline V and J ends were trimmed by 1 base and 5 bases, with 16 bases remaining between them. The CDR3 region is CASSLFGRVGGDTQYF. CDR3 sequence (DNA): TGTGCCAGCAGTTTATTCGGCCGGGTCGGGGGAGATACGCAGTATTTT.

V and J are TRBV4-1 and TRBJ1-2; D unclear. The CDR3 loop spans 15 amino acids. The ends were cut back, 1 base at V and 7 bases at J, with 16 bases in the middle. Germline-derived CDR1 and CDR2 are MGHRA and YSYEKL. The CDR3 sequence is CASSQVRRLGSGYTF. CDR3 nucleotides: TGCGCCAGCAGCCAAGTGCGGCGCCTCGGGAGTGGCTACACCTTC.

This clone has just a few counts. The chain joins TRBV5-1 to TRBJ1-2; TRBD1 is a possible D gene (6 bases). This CDR3 is built from 13 residues. The V end was cut by 2 bases, the J end by 7 bases, with 12 bases between. Germline loops: CDR1 SGHRS, CDR2 YFSETQ. The CDR3: CASSFLDRVGYTF. The CDR3 nucleotides are TGCGCCAGCAGCTTTTTGGACAGAGTTGGCTACACCTTC.

The chain is built from TRBV5-6 and TRBJ1-1; D is perhaps TRBD1 (5 bases). The CDR3 has 14 amino acids. Trimming removed 4 bases at V and 4 bases at J, with 14 bases between. The germline gives CDR1 SGHDT, CDR2 YYEEEE. The CDR3, as DNA: TGTGCCAGCAGCCTAAGGGGCCTGGGCACTGAAGCTTTCTTT. It is translated as CASSLRGLGTEAFF.

J is TRBJ2-6 and V is TRBV13; weak D call: TRBD2 (6 bases). CDR1 is PRHDT and CDR2 is FYEKMQ in the germline V gene (reference sequence). V lost 3 bases and J lost 0, with 12 bases in between. CDR3 length: 17 residues. In nucleotides, the CDR3 is TGTGCCAGCAGCTTCAGGGACTCCCCCTCTGGGGCCAACGTCCTGACTTTC. Its translation: CASSFRDSPSGANVLTF.

The rearrangement links TRBV6-5 to TRBJ1-3; 9 bases are shared with TRBD1. CDR1 and CDR2 from the germline V gene are MNHEY and SVGAGI. The CDR3 is 15 amino acids. The trim removed 6 bases at V and 3 bases at J, leaving 6 bases unmatched. The CDR3 here is CASSLTGGFGNTIYF. CDR3 sequence (DNA): TGTGCCAGCAGCCTCACAGGGGGCTTTGGAAACACCATATATTTT.

The chain combines TRBV5-6 with TRBJ1-2; 8 nucleotides align to TRBD1. The CDR3 is made up of 13 amino acids. V lost 4 bases and J lost 8; bases outside the gene matches: 7. The germline CDR1 and CDR2 sequences are SGHDT and YYEEEE. The CDR3 loop reads CASSRTGWAGYTF. CDR3 DNA: TGTGCCAGCAGCCGGACAGGGTGGGCCGGCTACACCTTC.

The rearrangement links TRBV5-6 to TRBJ2-7, with 11 bases identical to TRBD1. The CDR3 sequence is 15 residues long. Germline V gene lookup returns CDR1 SGHDT and CDR2 YYEEEE. The V gene end was trimmed by 0 bases and the J gene end by 3 bases; junction bases not matched to a gene: 2. The CDR3 region has the DNA TGTGCCAGCAGCTTGGGGGGGACAGGGGGCTACGAGCAGTACTTC. This gives the protein CASSLGGTGGYEQYF.

The chain carries TRBV28 and TRBJ1-5; D ambiguous. This CDR3 is built from 12 residues. Trimming removed 4 bases from V and 11 bases from J, with 12 bases in between. CDR1 is MDHEN and CDR2 is SYDVKM in the germline V gene. The DNA of the CDR3 is TGTGCCAGCAGTTCGGACTCCCCAGCCCAGCATTTT. It translates to CASSSDSPAQHF. The full variable domain, completed using reference TRBV28 and TRBJ1-5, is DVKVTQSSRYLVKRTGEKVFLECVQDMDHENMFWYRQDPGLGLRLIYFSYDVKMKEKGDIPEGYSVSREKKERFSLILESASTNQTSMYLCASSSDSPAQHFGDGTRLSIL.

DNA of the CDR3: TGCGCCAGCAGCCACAAGAGACAGGAGAGCTCCTATAATTCACCCCTCCACTTT. Protein product: CASSHKRQESSYNSPLHF. V and J are TRBV5-1 and TRBJ1-6; D may be TRBD1 (6 bases). This CDR3 has 18 amino acids. V was trimmed by 4 bases and J by 0 bases, leaving 17 bases between them. CDR1 and CDR2 from the germline V gene are SGHRS and YFSETQ.

This clone was seen a handful of times. This chain links TRBV5-1 with TRBJ2-2, with D possibly matching TRBD1 (6 bases). Trimming removed 1 base from V and 2 bases from J, with 9 bases in between. CDR1 is SGHRS, CDR2 YFSETQ, per germline. The CDR3 extends over 15 amino acids. The CDR3 region has the DNA TGCGCCAGCAGCTTGATACAGGGTAACACCGGGGAGCTGTTTTTT. Its protein is CASSLIQGNTGELFF.

This clone was seen only a few times. The chain carries TRBV10-3 and TRBJ1-3, with TRBD1 matching over 8 bases. The CDR3 consists of 12 residues. The ends lost 10 bases at V and 4 bases at J; junction bases unmatched: 3. Looked up from germline, CDR1 is ENHRY and CDR2 is SYGVKD. The CDR3 sequence is CATRTGGNTIYF. For the CDR3, the DNA is TGTGCCACTAGGACAGGGGGAAACACCATATATTTT.

This sequence joins TRBV5-1 and TRBJ1-1; TRBD1 agrees at 7 bases. The junction had 6 bases not matched to a gene; V was cut back by 3 bases and J by 1 base. Germline CDR1 and CDR2: SGHRS and YFSETQ. The length of the CDR3 is 15 residues. This CDR3 is CASSSQGRGNTEAFF. The CDR3 region has the DNA TGCGCCAGCAGCTCACAGGGGCGAGGGAACACTGAAGCTTTCTTT.

J is TRBJ2-7 and V is TRBV11-1, with TRBD1 as a possible D gene (5 bases). This CDR3 has 15 residues. Between the trimmed V and J ends, which lost 4 bases and 2 bases, there was a span of 15 bases. The germline V gene encodes CDR1 SGHAT and CDR2 FQDESV (reference sequence). CDR3 nucleotide sequence: TGTGCCAGCAGCTCTCGGCCGCAGGGAACCTACGAGCAGTACTTC. It is translated as CASSSRPQGTYEQYF.

V usage is TRBV6-6 and J usage is TRBJ1-5; 7 nucleotides agree with TRBD1. This CDR3 spans 14 amino acids. V lost 4 bases to trimming and J lost 6 bases; unmatched junction nucleotides: 6. Germline CDR1 and CDR2: MNHNY and SVGAGI (reference sequence). CDR3 DNA sequence: TGTGCCAGCAGTTCCGGGACAGCTCTTCAGCCCCAGCATTTT. This translates into CASSSGTALQPQHF.

This chain joins TRBV5-6 and TRBJ2-5; 11 positions match TRBD1. The J segment lost 4 bases and the V segment lost 4 bases, leaving 6 bases of the junction unmatched. CDR1 is SGHDT and CDR2 is YYEEEE in the germline V gene. CDR3 size: 15 residues. CDR3 sequence: CASSVYGTGGETQYF. DNA of the CDR3: TGTGCCAGCAGCGTCTACGGGACAGGGGGAGAGACCCAGTACTTC.

V and J are TRBV6-5 and TRBJ1-5, with TRBD1 identical over 10 bases. Trimming removed 2 bases from V and 11 bases from J; junction bases left unmatched: 9. CDR1 is MNHEY and CDR2 is SVGAGI in the germline V gene. The CDR3 loop spans 15 amino acids. CDR3 region: CASSYDSRGTGAQHF. For the CDR3, the DNA is TGTGCCAGCAGTTACGATAGTAGGGGGACAGGGGCCCAGCATTTT.

The genes are TRBV5-1 and TRBJ2-3, with TRBD2 identical over 10 bases. Germline V gene sequence: CDR1 SGHRS, CDR2 YFSETQ. This CDR3 has 16 amino acids. V was pared by 7 bases and J by 5 bases, with 13 bases of the junction left unmatched. CDR3 nucleotides: TGCGCCAGCTCCCCGGGGAGCGGGGGGGCAGGAGATACGCAGTATTTT. It encodes CASSPGSGGAGDTQYF.

The sample holds a few counts of this clone. This chain links TRBV19 with TRBJ2-7, with D maybe TRBD2 (5 bases). The V gene lost 4 bases and the J gene lost 2 bases, with 12 bases spanning the gap. The germline V gene encodes CDR1 LNHDA and CDR2 SQIVND (reference sequence). The CDR3 length is 14 residues. The CDR3 DNA is TGTGCCAGTAGTAGTCCGGGGAACCCCTACGAGCAGTACTTC. This gives the protein CASSSPGNPYEQYF. Looking up the rest from reference TRBV19 and TRBJ2-7 gives the full variable domain: DGGITQSPKYLFRKEGQNVTLSCEQNLNHDAMYWYRQDPGQGLRLIYYSQIVNDFQKGDIAEGYSVSREKKESFPLTVTSAQKNPTAFYLCASSSPGNPYEQYFGPGTRLTVT.